A single sample is the source of the 25 T cell receptor beta chains below, sequenced in a study of CD8+ T cells in alopecia areata. Extracted from the samples, RNA was reverse transcribed into cDNA to serve as the sequencing template. Profiling relied on immunoSEQ multiplex PCR, and the TCRdb table lists in-frame clones only, not all of them. The record shows around 100,000 clones for this sample, with no singletons present. Sequenced material: lesional skin. These receptors were taken from a C3H/HeJ mouse with alopecia areata. These mice share the MHC haplotype H2-k.

The sample holds many counts of this clone. Mouse gene names and germline throughout. The read halts 4 residues ahead of the CDR3 end, with the missing end drawn from the germline J gene. This chain connects TRBV13-3 to TRBJ2-2; maybe TRBD1 (6 bases). The ends were cut back, 3 bases at V and 0 bases at J, with 15 bases in the middle. There are 17 residues in the CDR3. The germline gives CDR1 NNHDY, CDR2 SYVADS. The CDR3 sequence: CASSVPGHEANTGQLYF. Partial CDR3 DNA: TGTGCCAGCAGTGTCCCGGGACATGAGGCAAACACCGGG.

The table lists this clone with a few counts. Germline and genes here are mouse. Read sequence stops 4 residues before the CDR3 end, and the germline J gene provides the missing end. This chain connects TRBV13-3 to TRBJ2-2; maybe TRBD1 (5 bases). Germline V lookup: CDR1 NNHDY, CDR2 SYVADS. V was cut by 9 bases and J by 3 bases, with 9 bases left in between. The length of the CDR3 is 12 residues. CDR3 protein: CATGQYTGQLYF. The CDR3 bases that were read are TGTGCCACCGGACAATACACCGGG.

Concerning this clone: Mouse gene names and germline throughout. The read stops 4 residues short of the end of the CDR3; the missing end is completed from the germline J gene. The chain has TRBV13-3 and TRBJ2-1, with a tentative D call TRBD1 (6 bases). This CDR3 is 16 amino acids long. CDR1 and CDR2 (germline): NNHDY, SYVADS. V was shortened by 3 bases and J by 1 base, with 14 bases between the two germline ends. CDR3 amino acids: CASSASRGPNYAEQFF. The part of the CDR3 DNA that was read is TGTGCCAGCAGTGCCTCCAGGGGACCAAACTATGCT.

Worth noting for this clone: Genes here carry mouse names. The read terminates 4 residues ahead of where the CDR3 ends, so the germline J gene completes it. The chain uses TRBV19 and TRBJ1-4; 9 bases align to TRBD1. In germline, CDR1 is FNHDT, CDR2 SITEND (reference sequence). This CDR3 has 15 residues. Unmatched junction bases numbered 9, after V lost 7 bases and J lost 5 bases. The CDR3 here is CASLYRGRDNERLFF. The covered CDR3 bases are TGTGCCAGCCTCTACAGGGGGCGCGATAACGAA. Full variable domain (rest looked up from reference TRBV19 and TRBJ1-4): GGIITQTPKFLIGQEGQKLTLKCQQNFNHDTMYWYRQDSGKGLRLIYYSITENDLQKGDLSEGYDASREKKSSFSLTVTSAQKNEMAVFLCASLYRGRDNERLFFGHGTKLSVL.

This clone was seen a few times. Gene names and germline match the mouse. The read ends 4 residues early relative to the CDR3; the germline J gene fills the gap. This rearrangement joins TRBV31 to TRBJ2-1, with D perhaps matching TRBD2 (5 bases). The CDR3 consists of 15 residues. Germline assignment: CDR1 GKSSPN and CDR2 SITVG. Between the trimmed V and J ends, which lost 0 bases and 1 base, there was a span of 10 bases. Incomplete CDR3 DNA: TGTGCCTGGAGTCTACCTGGGCTGAACTATGCT. The encoded protein is CAWSLPGLNYA. The full-length CDR3 reads as CAWSLPGLNYAEQFF.

In this sample, this clone turned up a few times. Any gene name here is a mouse gene name. Read coverage stops 4 residues before the CDR3 terminus; the germline J gene supplies the remainder. The chain uses TRBV13-3 and TRBJ2-7; 8 nucleotides match TRBD1. V shed 6 bases and J 0 bases; nucleotides not matched to a gene: 2. CDR3 length: 13 amino acids. Germline V gene data show CDR1 as NNHDY and CDR2 as SYVADS. Partial CDR3 DNA: TGTGCCAGCACGGACAGGGTCTCCTAT. Encoded protein: CASTDRVSY. The entire CDR3 protein is CASTDRVSYEQYF.

This clone was recorded a few times. The genes and germline here are from mouse. The CDR3 is CTCSADRQISNERLFF. The sequenced CDR3 bases are TGCACCTGCAGTGCAGATCGTCAGATTTCCAACGAA. The J gene is TRBJ1-4, the V gene TRBV1; D unresolved. The DNA ends 4 residues before the CDR3 does, and the rest of the CDR3 is filled in from the germline J gene. The CDR3 extends over 16 amino acids. The germline V gene has CDR1 NSQYPW and CDR2 LRSPGD (reference sequence). Trimming left V 0 bases short and J 0 bases short, with 8 bases between. The variable domain in full, with the rest retrieved from reference TRBV1 and TRBJ1-4, is VTLLEQNPRWRLVPRGQAVNLRCILKNSQYPWMSWYQQDLQKQLQWLFTLRSPGDKEVKSLPGADYLATRVTDTELRLQVANMSQGRTLYCTCSADRQISNERLFFGHGTKLSVL.

Of note for this clone: The gene names given are mouse names. The read halts 4 residues ahead of the CDR3 end, with the missing end drawn from the germline J gene. This chain joins TRBV13-3 and TRBJ1-4; 8 bases are shared with TRBD1. There are 16 residues in the CDR3. In germline, CDR1 is NNHDY, CDR2 SYVADS. Trimming at V came to 2 bases and at J to 0 bases, leaving 3 bases not matched to a gene. CDR3 DNA (partial): TGTGCCAGCAGTGAGACAGGGGTCATTTCCAACGAA. This codes for CASSETGVISNE. In full, the CDR3 is CASSETGVISNERLFF.

Comment on this clone: The listed TCRdb protein conflicts with the DNA translation at residue 13, and the protein shown is translated directly from the DNA. Gene names refer to mouse genes. The read is 3 residues too short to cover the CDR3 end, so that end is filled in from the germline J gene. The chain recombines TRBV14 with TRBJ1-3; tentatively, D is TRBD1 (6 bases). V was cut by 5 bases and J by 0 bases, with 15 bases left in between. The CDR3 length is 16 residues. Germline values: CDR1 SGHDT, CDR2 FRDEAV. CDR3 DNA (partial): TGTGCCAGCAGCCACGGACAGAAAAATTCTGGAAATACG. Translation gives CASSHGQKNSGNT. The whole CDR3 reads CASSHGQKNSGNTLYF. The full variable domain, its missing parts supplied by reference TRBV14 and TRBJ1-3, is EAGVTQSPRYAVLQEGQAVSFWCDPISGHDTLYWYQQPRDQGPQLLVYFRDEAVIDNSQLPSDRFSAVRPKGTNSTLKIQSAKQGDTATYLCASSHGQKNSGNTLYFGEGSRLIVV.

Remarks on this clone: Each gene name is a mouse one. The missing CDR3 end, 4 residues past where the read stops, is filled in from the germline J gene. The J gene is TRBJ2-1, the V gene TRBV1; TRBD1 is a possible D gene (6 bases). V was pared by 0 bases and J by 3 bases, with 15 bases between. The CDR3 is made up of 17 amino acids. Germline-derived CDR1 and CDR2 are NSQYPW and LRSPGD (reference sequence). The sequenced part of the CDR3 DNA is TGCACCTGCAGTGCAGATCATTACGGGGACATCTATGCT. It translates to CTCSADHYGDIYA. The whole CDR3 sequence reads CTCSADHYGDIYAEQFF.

To note about this clone: Each gene name is a mouse one. CDR3 region: CTCKRDWGYAEQFF. Partial CDR3 DNA: TGCACCTGCAAGCGGGACTGGGGGTATGCT. The rearrangement uses TRBV1 and TRBJ2-1, with TRBD2 identical over 11 bases. Read data end 4 residues before the CDR3 end; the end is taken from the germline J gene. CDR1 NSQYPW and CDR2 LRSPGD come from the germline V gene (reference sequence). The CDR3 has 14 residues. V was pared by 7 bases and J by 4 bases, with 3 bases of the junction left unmatched.

As concerns this clone: Gene names follow the mouse nomenclature. CDR3 residues: CASRQGHTGQLYF. The DNA read from the CDR3 is TGTGCCAGCAGGCAGGGTCACACCGGG. The chain couples TRBV13-3 to TRBJ2-2; D may be TRBD1 (5 bases). The read stops 4 residues short of the end of the CDR3; the missing end is completed from the germline J gene. Germline V gives CDR1 NNHDY, CDR2 SYVADS. The ends were cut back, 5 bases at V and 3 bases at J, with 8 bases in the middle. The CDR3 contains 13 residues.

A word on this clone: The germline and genes are mouse ones. The read finishes 4 residues shy of the CDR3 end, and the germline J gene is used to complete it. The chain links TRBV13-3 to TRBJ2-4; TRBD2 aligns across 8 bases. Germline V CDR1 and CDR2: NNHDY, SYVADS. This CDR3 is 16 amino acids long. V lost 1 base to trimming and J lost 0 bases; unmatched junction nucleotides: 4. Incomplete CDR3 DNA: TGTGCCAGCAGTGATCCCGGGACTGGTAGTCAAAAC. This sequence encodes CASSDPGTGSQN. The entire CDR3 reads CASSDPGTGSQNTLYF.

There are many counts of this clone. Gene names and germline refer to mouse. The CDR3 reads CASKDRNSYEQYF. The DNA read from the CDR3 is TGTGCCAGCAAGGACAGAAACTCCTAT. The rearrangement uses TRBV13-3 and TRBJ2-7; D perhaps matches TRBD1 (6 bases). The CDR3 extends 4 residues past the end of the read, so its final part is completed from the germline J gene. Trimming removed 6 bases at V and 0 bases at J, with 10 bases between. Germline loops: CDR1 NNHDY, CDR2 SYVADS. The CDR3 is made up of 13 amino acids.

This clone was found many times. Gene labels here are mouse ones. From the germline J gene comes the end of the CDR3, since the read stops 4 residues before it. This chain links TRBV13-3 with TRBJ2-1; D uncertain. V was trimmed by 2 bases and J by 0 bases, leaving 6 bases between them. Germline CDR1 is NNHDY and CDR2 is SYVADS. The CDR3 has 14 amino acids. The CDR3 loop is CASSENNNYAEQFF. The covered CDR3 bases are TGTGCCAGCAGTGAAAACAATAACTATGCT.

This clone came up a few times. Gene names and germline match the mouse. The CDR3 extends 4 residues past the end of the read, so its final part is completed from the germline J gene. The V and J genes are TRBV1 and TRBJ1-4; 7 nucleotides match TRBD1. J was trimmed by 4 bases and V by 5 bases; bases with no gene match: 4. The V gene's germline CDR1 is NSQYPW and CDR2 LRSPGD (reference sequence). The CDR3 has 14 residues. The CDR3 is CTCSRGRDNERLFF. Partial CDR3 DNA: TGCACCTGCAGTAGGGGGCGAGACAACGAA.

In regard to this clone: Mouse names are used for the genes. The read gets to within 4 residues of the CDR3 end, and the germline J gene fills in the rest. The chain is built from TRBV1 and TRBJ2-2; TRBD2 matches 11 bases. V dropped 1 base and J dropped 1; count of bases not matched to a gene: 2. CDR1 and CDR2 (germline): NSQYPW, LRSPGD (reference sequence). The length of the CDR3 is 17 residues. The DNA read from the CDR3 is TGCACCTGCAGTGCAGGGGACTGGGGGTTAAACACCGGG. Its protein product is CTCSAGDWGLNTG. The whole CDR3 reads CTCSAGDWGLNTGQLYF.

Many counts were recorded for this clone. Mouse gene names apply. Read data end 4 residues before the CDR3 end; the end is taken from the germline J gene. The chain is built from TRBV13-3 and TRBJ2-3; a weak D match, TRBD1 (6 bases). The CDR3 has 15 residues. Germline CDR1 is NNHDY and CDR2 is SYVADS. With 0 bases removed from V and 2 bases from J, the gap between germline ends came to 10 bases. The CDR3 DNA, read in part, is TGTGCCAGCAGTGATGTCAGGGGTGCTGCAGAA. Residues: CASSDVRGAAE. Given in full, the CDR3 is CASSDVRGAAETLYF.

A word on this clone: Mouse germline and gene names are used. The read terminates 4 residues ahead of where the CDR3 ends, so the germline J gene completes it. V is TRBV19 and J is TRBJ1-1, with D tentatively TRBD1 (6 bases). Germline V CDR1 and CDR2: FNHDT, SITEND (reference sequence). This CDR3 comprises 11 residues. The CDR3: CASIGTKEVFF. The CDR3 DNA, read in part, is TGTGCCAGCATCGGGACAAAA.

In regard to this clone: Genes and germline are mouse. The read terminates 4 residues before the CDR3 end, so the remaining end is supplied by the germline J gene. The genes are TRBV13-1 and TRBJ2-7; 8 nucleotides match TRBD2. This CDR3 contains 15 residues. V shed 4 bases, J shed 2 bases, and the junction held 8 bases outside the gene matches. Germline CDR1 is NSHNY and CDR2 is SYGAGN. The CDR3 DNA, read in part, is TGTGCCAGCAGTCCCGGACTGGGAACAACCTAT. Translation gives CASSPGLGTTY. In full, the CDR3 is CASSPGLGTTYEQYF.

With respect to this clone: Any gene name here is a mouse gene name. Read coverage stops 4 residues before the CDR3 terminus; the germline J gene supplies the remainder. V gene TRBV13-3 combines with J gene TRBJ2-1; possibly TRBD2 for D (6 bases). From germline, CDR1 is NNHDY and CDR2 SYVADS. Trimming removed 9 bases from V and 2 bases from J, with 9 bases in between. CDR3 length: 12 amino acids. CDR3 sequence reads: CATGDHYAEQFF. The CDR3 bases that were read are TGTGCCACTGGGGATCACTATGCT.

The sample holds a few counts of this clone. Mouse gene names and germline throughout. The read comes to an end 4 residues before the CDR3 does, leaving the germline J gene to fill in the end. V and J are TRBV13-1 and TRBJ2-7; TRBD2 agrees at 10 bases. Germline values: CDR1 NSHNY, CDR2 SYGAGN. The CDR3 covers 16 residues. V gave up 0 bases and J gave up 2 bases; unmatched junction bases: 5. The CDR3 loop is CASSDDPGTGAYEQYF. CDR3 bases read: TGTGCCAGCAGTGATGATCCCGGGACTGGGGCCTAT.

This clone has only a few counts. Mouse names are used for the genes. Read sequence stops 4 residues before the CDR3 end, and the germline J gene provides the missing end. V is TRBV13-3 and J is TRBJ2-1; 10 bases agree with TRBD2. CDR3 length: 14 amino acids. In germline, CDR1 is NNHDY, CDR2 SYVADS. V was clipped by 6 bases and J by 5 bases; unmatched bases: 5. The covered CDR3 bases are TGTGCCAGCACTCGACTGGGGGGCCATGCT. The encoded protein is CASTRLGGHA. The full CDR3 reads CASTRLGGHAEQFF.

In its sample, this clone was seen a few times. The gene names given are mouse names. With the read ending 4 residues before the CDR3 end, the germline J gene is used to fill in that end. The chain joins TRBV13-3 to TRBJ2-3; 8 nucleotides match TRBD1. This CDR3 is built from 15 residues. The germline V gene has CDR1 NNHDY and CDR2 SYVADS. Unmatched junction bases numbered 5, after V lost 1 base and J lost 4 bases. The chain's CDR3 is CASSDLQGASETLYF. Partial CDR3 DNA: TGTGCCAGCAGTGATCTCCAGGGGGCGTCAGAA.

This clone was seen more than once but under ten times. Each gene name is a mouse one. The read ends 4 residues before the CDR3 terminus; that terminus is restored from the germline J gene. The chain is built from TRBV13-1 and TRBJ2-3, with TRBD2 matching 10 bases. Unmatched junction bases numbered 3, after V lost 2 bases and J lost 0 bases. The CDR3 consists of 16 residues. Germline lookup yields CDR1 NSHNY and CDR2 SYGAGN. CDR3 DNA, as far as it was read: TGTGCCAGCAGTGAGGACTGGGGGAGTAGTGCAGAA. Translation: CASSEDWGSSAE. The complete CDR3 protein is CASSEDWGSSAETLYF.